This record covers a single T cell receptor beta chain. The data are from a study of blood T cells in healthy people across ages. CDR3 length: 17 residues. Germline V gene data show CDR1 as MDHEN and CDR2 as SYDVKM. Then a second PCR, running roughly 7 to 11 cycles, was carried out with a sample-barcoded 5' primer and a J-beta primer mix. TCRdb re-called the 5' RACE reads with MiXCR, one entry per CDR3 protein. The data show roughly 800,000 distinct CDR3 sequences, about 48% seen once. The sample was blood. The rearrangement joins TRBV28 to TRBJ2-5; D gene ambiguous. The tail of the sequence fits TRBJ2-7 better, so the J call may be wrong. The receptor was isolated from an elderly man in good health. The CDR3 DNA is TGTGCCAGCAGCTCATCCCCTCCTCGGGCGTCCCACTACGAGCAGTACTTC. It is translated as CASSSSPPRASHYEQYF.